This T cell receptor (beta chain) was identified during a study of OX40 agonist ivuxolimab in advanced cancers. In the study overall: Ivuxolimab, an antibody acting as an agonist of OX40 (CD134), was used to treat patients. One patient with hepatocellular carcinoma and two with cutaneous melanoma, three in all, had partial responses.

Here immunoSEQ multiplex PCR was the method, and the copy in TCRdb shows in-frame clones only, minus some. The sample has under 150,000 clones; approximately 94% are singletons. General study findings and limits: Both CD4+ and CD8+ T cell populations in blood had undergone clonal expansion by week 6 at 0.1 to 3.0 mg/kg. Expanded clones belonging to CD8+ T cells outnumbered, on average, those of CD4+.

Germline V gives CDR1 MDHEN, CDR2 SYDVKM. The CDR3 runs 14 residues. Trimming took off 7 bases at V and 0 bases at J, with 10 bases between the two ends. A word on this clone: Antigen: not known.

The specimen was CD4+ or CD8+ T cells sorted from blood, collected in a trial of the OX40 agonist ivuxolimab. This TCR was sampled from an adult with an advanced solid tumor such as melanoma, head and neck, liver or kidney cancer. The chain is built from TRBV28 and TRBJ1-5; TRBD1 might be the D (6 bases). Written as DNA, the CDR3 is TGTGCCAGCATCGGACAGAATAGCAATCAGCCCCAGCATTTT. As protein: CASIGQNSNQPQHF.